By its share, the clone carrying this T cell receptor beta chain is medium-sized. Its antigen is not known. Little can be read into the size of this beta chain, an off-target read in a library designed for alpha chains. This sample stems from a study of spatial heterogeneity in lung cancer. Study conclusions and caveats: Coverage estimated for tumor T cells reached 5.5% to 8.5% for alpha chains and 13% for beta chains. Intratumoral expanded alpha and beta TCR counts were found to track tumor mutation counts.

CDR3 length equals 15 residues. The germline CDR1 and CDR2 sequences are SGDLS and YYNGEE. Trimming removed 4 bases at V and 5 bases at J, with 15 bases between. TCRdb re-called the 5' RACE reads with MiXCR, one entry per CDR3 protein. This table has roughly 3,700 distinct CDR3 sequences, roughly 28% appearing once. The sample's time point: sample taken at primary tumor resection. Unsorted samples of tumor, nontumor lung or frozen PBMC had their whole RNA sequenced. The specimen comprised lung tumor tissue, sampled at surgery. The chain has TRBV9 and TRBJ2-2; maybe TRBD2 (6 bases). The sequence derives from a male donor with early-stage non-small cell lung cancer. In DNA form, the CDR3 reads TGTGCCAGCAGCCTAACCGGGAGTGGGACCGGGGAGCTGTTTTTT. Translated, it gives CASSLTGSGTGELFF.